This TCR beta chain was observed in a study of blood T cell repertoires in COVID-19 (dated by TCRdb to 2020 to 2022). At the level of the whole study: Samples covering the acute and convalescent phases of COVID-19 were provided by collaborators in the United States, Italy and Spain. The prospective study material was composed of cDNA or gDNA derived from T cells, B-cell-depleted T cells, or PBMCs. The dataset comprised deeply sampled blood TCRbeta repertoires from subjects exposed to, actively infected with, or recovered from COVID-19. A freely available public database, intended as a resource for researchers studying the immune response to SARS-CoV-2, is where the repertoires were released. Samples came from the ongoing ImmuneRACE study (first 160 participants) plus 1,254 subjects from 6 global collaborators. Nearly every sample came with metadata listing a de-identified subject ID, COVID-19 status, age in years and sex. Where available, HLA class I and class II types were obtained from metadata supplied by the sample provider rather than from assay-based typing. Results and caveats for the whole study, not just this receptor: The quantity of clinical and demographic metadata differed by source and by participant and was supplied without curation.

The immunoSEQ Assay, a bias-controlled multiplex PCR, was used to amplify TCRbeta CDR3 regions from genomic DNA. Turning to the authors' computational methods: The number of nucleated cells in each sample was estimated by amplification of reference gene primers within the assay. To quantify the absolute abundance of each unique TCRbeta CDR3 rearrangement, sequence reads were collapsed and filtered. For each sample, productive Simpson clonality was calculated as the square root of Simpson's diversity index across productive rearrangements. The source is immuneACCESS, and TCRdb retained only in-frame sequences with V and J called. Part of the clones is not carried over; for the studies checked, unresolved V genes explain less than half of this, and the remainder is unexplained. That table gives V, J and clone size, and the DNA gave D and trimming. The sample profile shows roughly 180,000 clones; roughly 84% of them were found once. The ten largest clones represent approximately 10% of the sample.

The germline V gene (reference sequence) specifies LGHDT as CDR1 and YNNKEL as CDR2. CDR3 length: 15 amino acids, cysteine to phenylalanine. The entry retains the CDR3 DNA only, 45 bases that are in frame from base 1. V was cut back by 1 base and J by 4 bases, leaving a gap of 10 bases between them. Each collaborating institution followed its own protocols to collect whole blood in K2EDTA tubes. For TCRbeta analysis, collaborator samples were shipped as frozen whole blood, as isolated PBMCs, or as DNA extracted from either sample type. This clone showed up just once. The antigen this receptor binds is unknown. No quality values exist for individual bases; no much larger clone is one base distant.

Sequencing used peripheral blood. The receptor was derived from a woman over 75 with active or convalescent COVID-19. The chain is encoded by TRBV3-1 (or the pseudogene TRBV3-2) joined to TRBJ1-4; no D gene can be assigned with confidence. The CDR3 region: CASSQARGDNEKLFF. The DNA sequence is TGTGCCAGCAGCCAAGCCCGGGGAGATAATGAAAAACTGTTTTTT.